This T cell receptor (beta chain) was recovered during a study of response to subunit inactivated influenza vaccine. The CDR3 loop spans 13 amino acids. Germline lookup yields CDR1 MGHDK and CDR2 SYGVNS. The ends were cut back, 1 base at V and 10 bases at J, with 11 bases in the middle. MiXCR was run by TCRdb on the RT-PCR reads, yielding one entry per CDR3 protein. The sample lists more than 200,000 distinct CDR3 sequences; 9% to 15% were seen once. This clonotype was picked up a small number of times. This specimen was non-naive T cells sorted from PBMCs, taken 14 to 15 days before vaccination. The receptor was isolated from a man aged 45-60 years who received an inactivated influenza vaccine. This chain uses TRBV25-1 with TRBJ2-1; D remains unclear. The CDR3 reads CASSEFAPGEQFF. CDR3 bases: TGTGCCAGCAGTGAATTCGCACCGGGCGAGCAGTTCTTC.